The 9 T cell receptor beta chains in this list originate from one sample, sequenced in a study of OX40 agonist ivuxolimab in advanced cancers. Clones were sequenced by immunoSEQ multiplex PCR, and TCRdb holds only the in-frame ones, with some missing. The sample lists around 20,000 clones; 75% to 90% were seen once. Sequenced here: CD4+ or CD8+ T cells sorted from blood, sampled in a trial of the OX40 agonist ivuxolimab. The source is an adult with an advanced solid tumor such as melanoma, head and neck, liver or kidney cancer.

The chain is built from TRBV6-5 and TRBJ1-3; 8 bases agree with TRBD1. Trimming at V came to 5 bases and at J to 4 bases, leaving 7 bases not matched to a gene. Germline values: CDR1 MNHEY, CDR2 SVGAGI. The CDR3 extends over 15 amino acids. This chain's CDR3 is CASSGGQGTGNTIYF. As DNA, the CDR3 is TGTGCCAGCAGTGGCGGACAGGGAACGGGAAACACCATATATTTT.

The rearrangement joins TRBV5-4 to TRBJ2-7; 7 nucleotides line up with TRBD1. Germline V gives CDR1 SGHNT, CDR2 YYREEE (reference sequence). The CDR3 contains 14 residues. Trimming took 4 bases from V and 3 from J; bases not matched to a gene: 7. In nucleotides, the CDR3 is TGTGCCAGCAGCGCCGGGGCAGGGGGCTACGAGCAGTACTTC. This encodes CASSAGAGGYEQYF.

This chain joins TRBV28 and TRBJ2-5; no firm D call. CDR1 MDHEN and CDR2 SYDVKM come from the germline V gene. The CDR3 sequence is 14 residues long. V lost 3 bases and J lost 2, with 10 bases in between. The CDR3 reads CASSFLASQETQYF. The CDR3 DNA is TGTGCCAGCAGTTTTCTTGCTAGTCAAGAGACCCAGTACTTC.

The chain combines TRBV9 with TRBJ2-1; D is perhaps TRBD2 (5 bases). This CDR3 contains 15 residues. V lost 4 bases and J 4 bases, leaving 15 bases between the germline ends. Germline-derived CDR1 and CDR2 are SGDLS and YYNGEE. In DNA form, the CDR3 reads TGTGCCAGCAGCTTCCGGGATTCCCAATACAATGAGCAGTTCTTC. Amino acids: CASSFRDSQYNEQFF. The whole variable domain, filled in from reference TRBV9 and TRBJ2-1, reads DSGVTQTPKHLITATGQRVTLRCSPRSGDLSVYWYQQSLDQGLQFLIQYYNGEERAKGNILERFSAQQFPDLHSELNLSSLELGDSALYFCASSFRDSQYNEQFFGPGTRLTVL.

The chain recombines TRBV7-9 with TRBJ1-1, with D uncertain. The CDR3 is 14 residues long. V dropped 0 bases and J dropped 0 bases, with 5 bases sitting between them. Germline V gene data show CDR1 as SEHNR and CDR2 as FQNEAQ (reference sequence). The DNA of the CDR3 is TGTGCCAGCAGCTTAGCAACAGTGAACACTGAAGCTTTCTTT. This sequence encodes CASSLATVNTEAFF.

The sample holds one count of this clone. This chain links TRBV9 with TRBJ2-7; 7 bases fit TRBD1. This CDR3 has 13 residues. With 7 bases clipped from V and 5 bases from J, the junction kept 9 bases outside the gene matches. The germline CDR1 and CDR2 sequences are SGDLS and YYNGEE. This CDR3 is CASLQGYLHEQYF. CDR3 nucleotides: TGTGCCAGCCTACAGGGGTACCTTCACGAGCAGTACTTC. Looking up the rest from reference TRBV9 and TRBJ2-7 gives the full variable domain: DSGVTQTPKHLITATGQRVTLRCSPRSGDLSVYWYQQSLDQGLQFLIQYYNGEERAKGNILERFSAQQFPDLHSELNLSSLELGDSALYFCASLQGYLHEQYFGPGTRLTVT.

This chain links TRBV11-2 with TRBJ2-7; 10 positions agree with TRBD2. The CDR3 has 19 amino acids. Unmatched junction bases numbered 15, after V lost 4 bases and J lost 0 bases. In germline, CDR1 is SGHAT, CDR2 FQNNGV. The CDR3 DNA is TGTGCCAGCAGCTCTGGGTCCGGGACTAGCGCCTACGGCTCCTACGAGCAGTACTTC. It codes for CASSSGSGTSAYGSYEQYF. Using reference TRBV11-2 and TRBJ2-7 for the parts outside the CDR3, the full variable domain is EAGVAQSPRYKIIEKRQSVAFWCNPISGHATLYWYQQILGQGPKLLIQFQNNGVVDDSQLPKDRFSAERLKGVDSTLKIQPAKLEDSAVYLCASSSGSGTSAYGSYEQYFGPGTRLTVT.

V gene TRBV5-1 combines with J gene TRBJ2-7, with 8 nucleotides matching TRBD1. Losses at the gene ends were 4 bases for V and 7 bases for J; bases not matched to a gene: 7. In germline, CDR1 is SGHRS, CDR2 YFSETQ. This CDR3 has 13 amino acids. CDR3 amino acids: CASSRTGPREQYF. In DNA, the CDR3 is TGCGCCAGCAGCAGGACAGGGCCTCGGGAGCAGTACTTC.

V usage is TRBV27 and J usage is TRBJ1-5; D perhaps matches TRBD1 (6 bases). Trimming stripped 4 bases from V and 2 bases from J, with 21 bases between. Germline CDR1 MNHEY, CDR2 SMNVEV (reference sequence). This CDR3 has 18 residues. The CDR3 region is CASSSQGRPRCCNQPQHF. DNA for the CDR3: TGTGCCAGCAGTTCTCAGGGGCGGCCTCGATGTTGCAATCAGCCCCAGCATTTT.